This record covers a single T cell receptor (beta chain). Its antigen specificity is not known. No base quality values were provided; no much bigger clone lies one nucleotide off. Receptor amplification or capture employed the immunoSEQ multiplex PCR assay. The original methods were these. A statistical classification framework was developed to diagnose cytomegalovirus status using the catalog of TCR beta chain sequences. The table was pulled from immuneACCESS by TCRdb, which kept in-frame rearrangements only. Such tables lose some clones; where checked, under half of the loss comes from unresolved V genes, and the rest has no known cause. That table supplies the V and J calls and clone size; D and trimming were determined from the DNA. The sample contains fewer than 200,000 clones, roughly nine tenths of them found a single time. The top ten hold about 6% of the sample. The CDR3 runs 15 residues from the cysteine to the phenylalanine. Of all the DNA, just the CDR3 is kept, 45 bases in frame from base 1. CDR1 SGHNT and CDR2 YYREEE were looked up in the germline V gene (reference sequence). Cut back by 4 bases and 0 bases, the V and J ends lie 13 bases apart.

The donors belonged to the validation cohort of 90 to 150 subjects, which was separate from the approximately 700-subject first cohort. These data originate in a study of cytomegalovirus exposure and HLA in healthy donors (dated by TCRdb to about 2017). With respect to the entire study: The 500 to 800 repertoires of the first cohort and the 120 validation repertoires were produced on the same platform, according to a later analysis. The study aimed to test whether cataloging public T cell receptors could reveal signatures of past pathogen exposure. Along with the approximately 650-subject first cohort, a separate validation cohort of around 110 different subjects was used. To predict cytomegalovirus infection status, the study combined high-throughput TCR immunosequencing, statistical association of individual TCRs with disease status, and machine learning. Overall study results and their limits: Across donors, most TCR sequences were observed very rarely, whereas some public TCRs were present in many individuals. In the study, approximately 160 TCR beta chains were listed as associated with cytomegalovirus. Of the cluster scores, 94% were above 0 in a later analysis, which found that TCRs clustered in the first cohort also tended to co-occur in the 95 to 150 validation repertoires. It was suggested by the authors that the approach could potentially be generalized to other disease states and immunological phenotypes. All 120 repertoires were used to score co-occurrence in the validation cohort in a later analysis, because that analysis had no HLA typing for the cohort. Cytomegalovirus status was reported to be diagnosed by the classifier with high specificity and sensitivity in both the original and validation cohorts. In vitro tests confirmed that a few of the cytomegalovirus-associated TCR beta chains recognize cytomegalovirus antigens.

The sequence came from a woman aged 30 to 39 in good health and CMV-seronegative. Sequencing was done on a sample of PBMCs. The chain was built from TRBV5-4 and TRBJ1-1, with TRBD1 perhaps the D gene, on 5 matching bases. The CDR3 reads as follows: CASSLEGQMNTEAFF. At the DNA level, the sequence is TGTGCCAGCAGCCTAGAGGGGCAGATGAACACTGAAGCTTTCTTT.